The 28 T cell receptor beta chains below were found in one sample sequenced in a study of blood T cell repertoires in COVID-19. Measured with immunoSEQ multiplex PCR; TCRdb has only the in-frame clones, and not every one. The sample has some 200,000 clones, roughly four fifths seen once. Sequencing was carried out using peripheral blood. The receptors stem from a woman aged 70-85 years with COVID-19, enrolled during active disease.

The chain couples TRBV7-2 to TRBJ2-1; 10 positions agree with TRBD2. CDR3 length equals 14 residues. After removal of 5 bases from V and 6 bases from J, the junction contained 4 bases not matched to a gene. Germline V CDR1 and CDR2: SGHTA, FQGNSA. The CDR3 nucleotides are TGTGCCAGCAGCCCGGGACTAGCGTTCAATGAGCAGTTCTTC. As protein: CASSPGLAFNEQFF.

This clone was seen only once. CDR3 nucleotide sequence: TGTGCCAGCTCACCGGGGACAGGGCTCTCTGGGGCCAACGTCCTGACTTTC. Its protein product is CASSPGTGLSGANVLTF. The V gene is TRBV18, the J gene TRBJ2-6; 9 bases align to TRBD1. The V and J ends lost 3 bases and 0 bases, in that order; junction bases with no gene match: 3. CDR3 length: 17 amino acids. Germline V CDR1 and CDR2: KGHSH, LQKENI.

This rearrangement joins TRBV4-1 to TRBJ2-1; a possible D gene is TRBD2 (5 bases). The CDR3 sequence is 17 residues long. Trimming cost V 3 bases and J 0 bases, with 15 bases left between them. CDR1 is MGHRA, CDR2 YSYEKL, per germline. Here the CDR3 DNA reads TGCGCCAGCAGCCACCCTGAGAGGGAATACTCCTACAATGAGCAGTTCTTC. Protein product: CASSHPEREYSYNEQFF.

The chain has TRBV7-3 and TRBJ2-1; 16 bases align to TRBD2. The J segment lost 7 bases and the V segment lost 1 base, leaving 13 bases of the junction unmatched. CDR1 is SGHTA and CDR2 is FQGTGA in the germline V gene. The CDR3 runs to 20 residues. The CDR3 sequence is CASSLRPPGLAGGPRNEQFF. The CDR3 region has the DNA TGTGCCAGCAGCTTAAGGCCTCCGGGACTAGCGGGAGGGCCGAGGAATGAGCAGTTCTTC.

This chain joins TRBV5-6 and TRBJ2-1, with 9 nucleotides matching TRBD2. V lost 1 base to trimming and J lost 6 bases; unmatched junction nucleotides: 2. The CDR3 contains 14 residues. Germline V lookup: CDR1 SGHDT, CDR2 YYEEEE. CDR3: CASSLRAGGNEQFF. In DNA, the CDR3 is TGTGCCAGCAGCTTGCGAGCGGGGGGCAATGAGCAGTTCTTC.

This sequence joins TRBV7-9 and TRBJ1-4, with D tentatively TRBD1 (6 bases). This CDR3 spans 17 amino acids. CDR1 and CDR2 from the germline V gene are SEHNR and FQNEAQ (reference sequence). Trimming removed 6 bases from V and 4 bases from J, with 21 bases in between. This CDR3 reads CASRPDHRELLNEKLFF. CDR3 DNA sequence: TGTGCCAGCAGACCGGACCACAGGGAACTCCTTAATGAAAAACTGTTTTTT. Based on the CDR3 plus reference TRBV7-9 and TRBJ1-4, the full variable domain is DTGVSQNPRHKITKRGQNVTFRCDPISEHNRLYWYRQTLGQGPEFLTYFQNEAQLEKSRLLSDRFSAERPKGSFSTLEIQRTEQGDSAMYLCASRPDHRELLNEKLFFGSGTQLSVL.

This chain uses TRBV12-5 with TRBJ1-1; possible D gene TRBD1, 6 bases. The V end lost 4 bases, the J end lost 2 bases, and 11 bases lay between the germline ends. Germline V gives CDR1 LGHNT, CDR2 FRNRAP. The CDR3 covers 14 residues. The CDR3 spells CASGSTGTNTEAFF. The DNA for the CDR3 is TGTGCTAGTGGTTCCACGGGGACAAACACTGAAGCTTTCTTT.

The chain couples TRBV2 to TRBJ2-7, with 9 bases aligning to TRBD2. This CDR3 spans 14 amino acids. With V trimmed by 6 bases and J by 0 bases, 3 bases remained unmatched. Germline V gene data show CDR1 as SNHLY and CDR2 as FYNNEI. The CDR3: CASRLAGLSYEQYF. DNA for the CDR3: TGTGCCAGCAGACTAGCGGGCCTCTCCTACGAGCAGTACTTC.

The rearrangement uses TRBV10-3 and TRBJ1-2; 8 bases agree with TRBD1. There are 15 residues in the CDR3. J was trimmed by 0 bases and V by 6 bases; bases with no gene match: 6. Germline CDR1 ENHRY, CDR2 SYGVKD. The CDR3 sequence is CAIRVTGGANYGYTF. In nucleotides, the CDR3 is TGTGCCATCAGAGTAACAGGGGGAGCTAACTATGGCTACACCTTC.

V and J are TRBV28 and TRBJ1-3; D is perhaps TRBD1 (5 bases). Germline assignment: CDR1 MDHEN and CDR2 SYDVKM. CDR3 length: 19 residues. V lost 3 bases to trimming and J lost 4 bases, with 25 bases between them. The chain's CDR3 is CASSFRVNRGIRAGNTIYF. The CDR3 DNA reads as TGTGCCAGCAGTTTCAGGGTGAACCGAGGTATTAGGGCGGGAAACACCATATATTTT.

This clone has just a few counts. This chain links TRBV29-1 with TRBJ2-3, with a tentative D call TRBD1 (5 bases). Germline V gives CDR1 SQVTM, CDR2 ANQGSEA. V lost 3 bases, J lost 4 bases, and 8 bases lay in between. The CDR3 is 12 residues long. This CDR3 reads CSVEPGPDTQYF. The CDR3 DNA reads TGCAGCGTTGAGCCAGGGCCAGATACGCAGTATTTT.

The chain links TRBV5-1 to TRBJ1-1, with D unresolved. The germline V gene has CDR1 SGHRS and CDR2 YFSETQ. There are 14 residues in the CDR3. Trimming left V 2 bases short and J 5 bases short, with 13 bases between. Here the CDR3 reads CASSLSTGGTEAFF. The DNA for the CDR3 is TGCGCCAGCAGCTTAAGTACGGGTGGAACTGAAGCTTTCTTT.

CDR3 coding DNA: TGTGCCAGCAGCCAAGAACAACGGCTAGGCGGGAGGTACAATGAGCAGTTCTTC. Protein sequence: CASSQEQRLGGRYNEQFF. The chain carries TRBV14 and TRBJ2-1; 8 bases agree with TRBD2. V gave up 0 bases and J gave up 4 bases; unmatched junction bases: 11. The CDR3 consists of 18 residues. Germline values: CDR1 SGHDN, CDR2 FVKESK.

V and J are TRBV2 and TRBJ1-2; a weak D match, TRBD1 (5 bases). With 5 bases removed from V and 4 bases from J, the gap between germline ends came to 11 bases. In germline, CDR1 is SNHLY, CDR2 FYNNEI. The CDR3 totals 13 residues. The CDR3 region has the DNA TGTGCCAGCAGTACAGACAGTTCCTATGGCTACACCTTC. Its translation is CASSTDSSYGYTF.

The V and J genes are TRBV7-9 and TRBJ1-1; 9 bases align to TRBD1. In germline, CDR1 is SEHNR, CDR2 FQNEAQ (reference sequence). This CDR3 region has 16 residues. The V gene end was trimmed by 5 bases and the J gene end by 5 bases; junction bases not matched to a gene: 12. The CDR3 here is CASSAHSNRGRTEAFF. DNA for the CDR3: TGTGCCAGCAGCGCACACTCAAACAGGGGGCGGACTGAAGCTTTCTTT.

CDR3 DNA sequence: TGTGCCAGCAGCTTAGGTATCCCTAATTCACCCCTCCACTTT. Protein product: CASSLGIPNSPLHF. The gene calls are TRBV7-9 and TRBJ1-6; D gene ambiguous. Per germline, CDR1 SEHNR and CDR2 FQNEAQ (reference sequence). Trimming pared 1 base from V and 6 bases from J, leaving 7 bases between. This CDR3 has 14 residues.

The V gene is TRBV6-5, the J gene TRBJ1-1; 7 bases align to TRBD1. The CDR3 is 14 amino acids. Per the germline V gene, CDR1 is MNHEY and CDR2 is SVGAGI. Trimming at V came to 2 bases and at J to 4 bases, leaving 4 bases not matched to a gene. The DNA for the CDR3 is TGTGCCAGCAGTTACCGACAGGGATCCACTGAAGCTTTCTTT. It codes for CASSYRQGSTEAFF.

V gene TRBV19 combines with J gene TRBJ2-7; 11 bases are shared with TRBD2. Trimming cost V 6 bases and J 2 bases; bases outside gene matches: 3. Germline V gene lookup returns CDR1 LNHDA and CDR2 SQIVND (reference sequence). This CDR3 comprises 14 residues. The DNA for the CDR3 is TGTGCCAGTAGCAGACTAGCGGGGACCTACGAGCAGTACTTC. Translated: CASSRLAGTYEQYF.

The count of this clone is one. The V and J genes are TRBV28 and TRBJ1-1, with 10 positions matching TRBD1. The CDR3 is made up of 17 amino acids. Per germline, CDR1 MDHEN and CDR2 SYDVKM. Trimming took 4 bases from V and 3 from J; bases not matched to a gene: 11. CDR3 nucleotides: TGTGCCAGCAGTTCCCGACAGGGGGCATCGGGTTACACTGAAGCTTTCTTT. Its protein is CASSSRQGASGYTEAFF. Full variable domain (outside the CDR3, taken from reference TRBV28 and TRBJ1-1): DVKVTQSSRYLVKRTGEKVFLECVQDMDHENMFWYRQDPGLGLRLIYFSYDVKMKEKGDIPEGYSVSREKKERFSLILESASTNQTSMYLCASSSRQGASGYTEAFFGQGTRLTVV.

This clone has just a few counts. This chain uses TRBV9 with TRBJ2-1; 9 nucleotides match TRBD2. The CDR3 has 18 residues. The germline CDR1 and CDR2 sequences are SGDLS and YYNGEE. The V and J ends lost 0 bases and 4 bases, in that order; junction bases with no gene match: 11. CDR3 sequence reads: CASSVAPNSGRSYNEQFF. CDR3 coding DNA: TGTGCCAGCAGCGTAGCCCCGAATAGCGGGAGATCATACAATGAGCAGTTCTTC.

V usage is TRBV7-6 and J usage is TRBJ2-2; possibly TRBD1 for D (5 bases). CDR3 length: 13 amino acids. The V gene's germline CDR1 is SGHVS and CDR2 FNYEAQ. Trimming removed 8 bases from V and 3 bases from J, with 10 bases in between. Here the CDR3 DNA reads TGTGCCAGCCAGGACACCTACACCGGGGAGCTGTTTTTT. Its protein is CASQDTYTGELFF.

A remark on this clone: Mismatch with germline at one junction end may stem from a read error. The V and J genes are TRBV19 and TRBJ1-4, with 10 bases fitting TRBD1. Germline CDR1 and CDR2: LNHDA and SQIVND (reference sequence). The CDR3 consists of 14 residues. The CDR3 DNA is TGTGCCAGTAGTTTAGACAGGGGGCGAGAAAAACTGTTTTTT. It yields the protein CASSLDRGREKLFF.

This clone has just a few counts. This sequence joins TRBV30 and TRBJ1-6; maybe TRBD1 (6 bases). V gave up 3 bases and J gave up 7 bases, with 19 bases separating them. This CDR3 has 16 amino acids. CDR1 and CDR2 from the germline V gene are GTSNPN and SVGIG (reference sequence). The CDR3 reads CAWSDFPGHGNSPLHF. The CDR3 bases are TGTGCCTGGAGCGACTTCCCGGGACATGGAAATTCACCCCTCCACTTT. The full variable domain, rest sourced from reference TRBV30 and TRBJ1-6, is SQTIHQWPATLVQPVGSPLSLECTVEGTSNPNLYWYRQAAGRGLQLLFYSVGIGQISSEVPQNLSASRPQDRQFILSSKKLLLSDSGFYLCAWSDFPGHGNSPLHFGNGTRLTVT.

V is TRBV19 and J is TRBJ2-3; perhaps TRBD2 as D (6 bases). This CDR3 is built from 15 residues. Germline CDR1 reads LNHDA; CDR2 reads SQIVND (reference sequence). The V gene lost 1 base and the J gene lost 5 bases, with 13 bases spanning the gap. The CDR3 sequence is CASSIGGTEVDTQYF. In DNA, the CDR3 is TGTGCCAGTAGTATAGGCGGGACCGAGGTAGATACGCAGTATTTT.

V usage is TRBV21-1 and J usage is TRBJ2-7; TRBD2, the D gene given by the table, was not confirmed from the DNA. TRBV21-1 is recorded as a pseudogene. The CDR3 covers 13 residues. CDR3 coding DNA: TGTGCCAGCAGCAAATGGGAGCGGTACGAGCAGTACTTC. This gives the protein CASSKWERYEQYF.

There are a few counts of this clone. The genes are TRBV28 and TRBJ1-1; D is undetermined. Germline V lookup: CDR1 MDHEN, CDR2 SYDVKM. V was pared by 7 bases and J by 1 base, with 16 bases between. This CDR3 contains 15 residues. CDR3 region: CASISPGGRNTEAFF. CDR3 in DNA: TGTGCCAGCATCTCCCCGGGAGGGCGGAACACTGAAGCTTTCTTT. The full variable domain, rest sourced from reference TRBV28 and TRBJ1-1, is DVKVTQSSRYLVKRTGEKVFLECVQDMDHENMFWYRQDPGLGLRLIYFSYDVKMKEKGDIPEGYSVSREKKERFSLILESASTNQTSMYLCASISPGGRNTEAFFGQGTRLTVV.

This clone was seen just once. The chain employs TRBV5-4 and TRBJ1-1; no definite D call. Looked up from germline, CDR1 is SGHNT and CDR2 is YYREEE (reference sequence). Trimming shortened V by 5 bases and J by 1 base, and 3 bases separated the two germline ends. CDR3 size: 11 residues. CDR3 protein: CASRRNTEAFF. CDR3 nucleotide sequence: TGTGCCAGCAGGCGGAACACTGAAGCTTTCTTT.

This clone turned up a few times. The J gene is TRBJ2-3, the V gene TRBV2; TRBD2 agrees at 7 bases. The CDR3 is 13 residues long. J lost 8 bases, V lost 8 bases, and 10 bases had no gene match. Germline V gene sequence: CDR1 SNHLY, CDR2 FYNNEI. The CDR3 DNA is TGTGCCAGCTTCCTATACCCGGGGGGTACGCAGTATTTT. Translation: CASFLYPGGTQYF.